A single sample gave rise to the 29 T cell receptor beta chains below, sequenced in a study. Generated by immunoSEQ multiplex PCR, the TCRdb table keeps only in-frame clones and is missing some. The sample includes some 68,000 clones, just under 95% seen only once; the top ten take around 4.5%. The sequenced sample was PBMCs. These receptors originate from a man aged 35-49 years with rheumatoid arthritis.

The gene calls are TRBV4-3 and TRBJ2-2; D may be TRBD1 (6 bases). The germline gives CDR1 LGHNA, CDR2 YSLEER. This CDR3 has 14 amino acids. Trimming left V 4 bases short and J 8 bases short, with 14 bases between. The CDR3 DNA reads TGCGCCAGCAGCCGGGACATGGGGCCAGGGGAGCTGTTTTTT. It translates to CASSRDMGPGELFF.

This clone was detected only once. The V gene is TRBV7-6, the J gene TRBJ1-1, with D uncertain. Germline V gene data show CDR1 as SGHVS and CDR2 as FNYEAQ. The CDR3 sequence is 15 residues long. V was pared by 1 base and J by 1 base, with 10 bases between. Written as DNA, the CDR3 is TGTGCCAGCAGCTTAGTTTCAGACCCGAACACTGAAGCTTTCTTT. Translated: CASSLVSDPNTEAFF.

The count of this clone is one. The chain has TRBV5-1 and TRBJ1-4; D unresolved. The germline V gene has CDR1 SGHRS and CDR2 YFSETQ. There are 15 residues in the CDR3. The germline V and J ends were trimmed by 0 bases and 5 bases, with 11 bases remaining between them. The CDR3 bases are TGCGCCAGCAGCTTGGAACCAGGTCTGAATGAAAAACTGTTTTTT. It yields the protein CASSLEPGLNEKLFF.

The V and J genes are TRBV27 and TRBJ2-7; D might be TRBD1 (5 bases). The CDR3 has 14 amino acids. V dropped 5 bases and J dropped 2 bases, with 13 bases sitting between them. The germline CDR1 and CDR2 sequences are MNHEY and SMNVEV (reference sequence). DNA of the CDR3: TGTGCCAGCAGTCGCCAAGGACAAACCTACGAGCAGTACTTC. Translation: CASSRQGQTYEQYF.

The chain uses TRBV7-3 and TRBJ2-1; 7 nucleotides agree with TRBD2. V was pared by 5 bases and J by 3 bases, with 10 bases of the junction left unmatched. The CDR3 totals 16 residues. Germline loops: CDR1 SGHTA, CDR2 FQGTGA. The CDR3 loop reads CASSANSGHSYNEQFF. Written as DNA, the CDR3 is TGTGCCAGCAGCGCGAATAGCGGGCACAGCTACAATGAGCAGTTCTTC. Filled out from reference TRBV7-3 and TRBJ2-1, the complete variable domain reads GAGVSQTPSNKVTEKGKYVELRCDPISGHTALYWYRQSLGQGPEFLIYFQGTGAADDSGLPNDRFFAVRPEGSVSTLKIQRTERGDSAVYLCASSANSGHSYNEQFFGPGTRLTVL.

This sequence joins TRBV4-1 and TRBJ2-7, with TRBD1 identical over 7 bases. This CDR3 is built from 16 residues. Germline CDR1 MGHRA, CDR2 YSYEKL. J gave up 2 bases and V 0 bases, and 7 bases lay outside the gene matches. The CDR3 DNA reads TGCGCCAGCAGCCAAGATATGAGGGGGCTGACCTACGAGCAGTACTTC. This translates into CASSQDMRGLTYEQYF.

This sequence joins TRBV12-5 and TRBJ2-1, with 7 bases lining up with TRBD1. Trimming at V came to 6 bases and at J to 1 base, leaving 9 bases not matched to a gene. Germline V gives CDR1 LGHNT, CDR2 FRNRAP. This CDR3 has 16 residues. The CDR3 loop reads CASGETGYVSYNEQFF. The CDR3 DNA follows: TGTGCTAGTGGGGAGACAGGGTACGTATCCTACAATGAGCAGTTCTTC.

The genes are TRBV25-1 and TRBJ2-7, with 7 nucleotides matching TRBD2. The CDR3 length is 16 residues. Germline CDR1 is MGHDK and CDR2 is SYGVNS. The trim removed 5 bases at V and 4 bases at J, leaving 14 bases unmatched. This chain's CDR3 is CASSYGTALGGYEQYF. The CDR3 DNA reads as TGTGCCAGCAGTTATGGGACGGCGTTGGGAGGGTACGAGCAGTACTTC.

The chain links TRBV6-5 to TRBJ1-1; D is uncertain. The CDR3 has 15 residues. The ends were cut back, 6 bases at V and 1 base at J, with 15 bases in the middle. In germline, CDR1 is MNHEY, CDR2 SVGAGI. CDR3 residues: CASRPVTGKNTEAFF. CDR3 sequence (DNA): TGTGCCAGCAGACCCGTAACGGGGAAGAACACTGAAGCTTTCTTT.

CDR3 amino acids: CASSREGLDYGYTF. The CDR3 DNA follows: TGCGCCAGCAGTCGGGAGGGATTGGACTATGGCTACACCTTC. The rearrangement uses TRBV5-1 and TRBJ1-2; D unclear. The CDR3 length is 14 residues. The germline V gene encodes CDR1 SGHRS and CDR2 YFSETQ. Trimming pared 5 bases from V and 3 bases from J, leaving 14 bases between.

The table lists this clone with a few counts. The rearrangement joins TRBV6-1 to TRBJ1-3, with D possibly matching TRBD1 (5 bases). Between the trimmed V and J ends, which lost 3 bases and 1 base, there was a span of 7 bases. This CDR3 comprises 14 residues. Germline V CDR1 and CDR2: MNHNS, SASEGT. The CDR3 is CASSDRDSGNTIYF. In nucleotides, the CDR3 is TGTGCCAGCAGTGACAGGGATTCTGGAAACACCATATATTTT.

The CDR3 reads CASSPRAGVNTGELFF. The CDR3 coding sequence is TGTGCCAGCAGCCCCAGAGCGGGGGTAAACACCGGGGAGCTGTTTTTT. The rearrangement joins TRBV3-1 (or the pseudogene TRBV3-2) to TRBJ2-2; 8 bases line up with TRBD2. After removal of 4 bases from V and 2 bases from J, the junction contained 6 bases not matched to a gene. Germline CDR1 reads LGHDT; CDR2 reads YNNKEL (reference sequence). The CDR3 is 16 amino acids.

The chain combines TRBV27 with TRBJ2-3; 9 bases align to TRBD2. V lost 10 bases to trimming and J lost 3 bases; unmatched junction nucleotides: 14. The CDR3 contains 16 residues. Germline V CDR1 and CDR2: MNHEY, SMNVEV (reference sequence). CDR3 sequence (DNA): TGTGCCATCGCGGGAGGGACGGGAGTGAATACAGATACGCAGTATTTT. Translation gives CAIAGGTGVNTDTQYF.

The sample holds one count of this clone. The rearrangement links TRBV11-2 to TRBJ1-5, with D tentatively TRBD1 (5 bases). This CDR3 has 13 amino acids. Germline V gene data show CDR1 as SGHAT and CDR2 as FQNNGV. The germline V and J ends were trimmed by 0 bases and 7 bases, with 7 bases remaining between them. The CDR3 sequence: CASSLDRVQPQHF. DNA for the CDR3: TGTGCCAGCAGCTTAGACAGGGTGCAGCCCCAGCATTTT.

This clone has only one observation. V is TRBV28 and J is TRBJ2-5, with 12 bases that match TRBD1. CDR1 MDHEN and CDR2 SYDVKM come from the germline V gene. The length of the CDR3 is 16 residues. V shed 5 bases and J 1 base; nucleotides not matched to a gene: 5. CDR3 coding DNA: TGTGCCAGCAGTCAACTGGGACAGGGGGCCCAAGAGACCCAGTACTTC. It specifies CASSQLGQGAQETQYF.

The chain combines TRBV6-1 with TRBJ2-3; possibly TRBD2 for D (6 bases). V shed 2 bases and J shed 3 bases, with 9 bases lying between them. This CDR3 contains 14 residues. CDR1 is MNHNS, CDR2 SASEGT, per germline. CDR3 nucleotide sequence: TGTGCCAGCAGTGAACTTAGCGGAACAGATACGCAGTATTTT. This translates into CASSELSGTDTQYF.

The V call is TRBV3-1 (or the pseudogene TRBV3-2), the J call TRBJ2-5; D unresolved. Trimming removed 1 base at V and 7 bases at J, with 16 bases between. This CDR3 comprises 15 residues. The germline V gene encodes CDR1 LGHDT and CDR2 YNNKEL (reference sequence). The CDR3 DNA reads TGTGCCAGCAGCCAAGGAATGGCCACCCAAAGGACCCAGTACTTC. It yields the protein CASSQGMATQRTQYF.

The J gene is TRBJ1-4, the V gene TRBV30, with 10 bases identical to TRBD1. The CDR3 consists of 14 residues. CDR1 is GTSNPN, CDR2 SVGIG, per germline (reference sequence). V shed 3 bases and J 4 bases; nucleotides not matched to a gene: 2. This CDR3 is CAWRRTGGNEKLFF. Written as DNA, the CDR3 is TGTGCCTGGAGACGGACAGGGGGTAATGAAAAACTGTTTTTT.

DNA for the CDR3: TGTGCCAGCAGCTTAGCACGTAACACTGAAGCTTTCTTT. Its protein is CASSLARNTEAFF. The chain is built from TRBV7-2 and TRBJ1-1; no clear D gene. Per the germline V gene, CDR1 is SGHTA and CDR2 is FQGNSA. Trimming removed 0 bases from V and 2 bases from J, with 4 bases in between. This CDR3 has 13 amino acids.

This chain joins TRBV5-1 and TRBJ1-1, with TRBD1 as a possible D gene (5 bases). V dropped 2 bases and J dropped 4 bases, with 18 bases sitting between them. The CDR3 totals 16 residues. Germline V gives CDR1 SGHRS, CDR2 YFSETQ. In DNA form, the CDR3 reads TGCGCCAGCAGCTTATTGTCTGGTGGGAGGGGCACTGAAGCTTTCTTT. It is translated as CASSLLSGGRGTEAFF.

V usage is TRBV7-6 and J usage is TRBJ2-1, with D perhaps TRBD1 (6 bases). From germline, CDR1 is SGHVS and CDR2 FNYEAQ. The CDR3 runs 16 residues. Trimming removed 1 base at V and 0 bases at J, with 10 bases between. CDR3 bases: TGTGCCAGCAGCTTAGACAGGGTCAGCTCCTACAATGAGCAGTTCTTC. This codes for CASSLDRVSSYNEQFF.

A single count supports this clone. The J gene is TRBJ1-2, the V gene TRBV30; 7 bases agree with TRBD1. This CDR3 comprises 15 residues. Germline V CDR1 and CDR2: GTSNPN, SVGIG (reference sequence). The ends lost 4 bases at V and 4 bases at J; junction bases unmatched: 12. The CDR3 spells CAWTKQGGKGYGYTF. The CDR3 DNA is TGTGCCTGGACAAAGCAGGGGGGGAAAGGCTATGGCTACACCTTC.

V gene TRBV5-6 combines with J gene TRBJ2-1; tentatively, D is TRBD1 (6 bases). CDR1 and CDR2 from the germline V gene are SGHDT and YYEEEE. Trimming stripped 10 bases from V and 2 bases from J, with 19 bases between. The CDR3 sequence is 15 residues long. The CDR3 loop reads CAGHSTGTPYNEQFF. The CDR3 DNA reads TGTGCCGGACATTCGACCGGGACACCCTACAATGAGCAGTTCTTC.

This rearrangement joins TRBV19 to TRBJ1-1; the D is unclear. Trimming shortened V by 5 bases and J by 4 bases, and 11 bases separated the two germline ends. CDR1 is LNHDA and CDR2 is SQIVND in the germline V gene (reference sequence). This CDR3 contains 13 residues. The CDR3 sequence: CASSSYKGTEAFF. CDR3 coding DNA: TGTGCCAGTAGTTCTTACAAGGGCACTGAAGCTTTCTTT.

The sample holds a few counts of this clone. The chain couples TRBV7-9 to TRBJ1-2; D ambiguous. Deletions cut 5 bases from V and 5 bases from J, with 15 bases between. CDR3 length equals 14 residues. Per the germline V gene, CDR1 is SEHNR and CDR2 is FQNEAQ (reference sequence). The CDR3 DNA reads TGTGCCAGCAGCCCCAAGGGAGAAGATTATGGCTACACCTTC. It specifies CASSPKGEDYGYTF. Full variable domain (outside the CDR3, taken from reference TRBV7-9 and TRBJ1-2): DTGVSQNPRHKITKRGQNVTFRCDPISEHNRLYWYRQTLGQGPEFLTYFQNEAQLEKSRLLSDRFSAERPKGSFSTLEIQRTEQGDSAMYLCASSPKGEDYGYTFGSGTRLTVV.

The rearrangement uses TRBV15 and TRBJ2-7; D may be TRBD1 or TRBD2 (5 bases each). The CDR3 runs to 13 residues. Germline CDR1 reads LNHNV; CDR2 reads YYDKDF (reference sequence). Trimming took off 3 bases at V and 5 bases at J, with 11 bases between the two ends. The CDR3 DNA is TGTGCCACCAGCAGGGGAAGGGGACACGAGCAGTACTTC. This sequence encodes CATSRGRGHEQYF.

The chain joins TRBV7-9 to TRBJ2-7; perhaps D is TRBD1 or TRBD2 (5 bases each). Germline CDR1 is SEHNR and CDR2 is FQNEAQ (reference sequence). Trimming pared 0 bases from V and 3 bases from J, leaving 12 bases between. The CDR3 has 15 amino acids. The CDR3 nucleotides are TGTGCCAGCAGCTTAGCGGGGACCGGGATCTACGAGCAGTACTTC. It specifies CASSLAGTGIYEQYF.

The count of this clone is one. The chain carries TRBV28 and TRBJ2-6, with a weak D call TRBD1 (6 bases). With 7 bases removed from V and 3 bases from J, the gap between germline ends came to 19 bases. CDR1 is MDHEN and CDR2 is SYDVKM in the germline V gene. The CDR3 is made up of 17 amino acids. In DNA, the CDR3 is TGTGCCAGCATCCCGACACAGGGAAAGGATGGGGCCAACGTCCTGACTTTC. This translates into CASIPTQGKDGANVLTF. Full variable domain (missing parts from reference TRBV28 and TRBJ2-6): DVKVTQSSRYLVKRTGEKVFLECVQDMDHENMFWYRQDPGLGLRLIYFSYDVKMKEKGDIPEGYSVSREKKERFSLILESASTNQTSMYLCASIPTQGKDGANVLTFGAGSRLTVL.

This chain uses TRBV6-2 or TRBV6-3 with TRBJ1-1; 10 bases map to TRBD1. Trimming removed 5 bases from V and 2 bases from J; junction bases left unmatched: 8. The CDR3 runs to 16 residues. The germline CDR1 and CDR2 sequences are MNHEY and SVGEGT. The CDR3 loop is CASSDRDRGFNTEAFF. The CDR3 coding sequence is TGTGCCAGCAGTGACAGGGACAGGGGCTTCAACACTGAAGCTTTCTTT.